These T cell receptor beta chains were read from a single sample in a study of glioma-infiltrating T cells. MiXCR, run by TCRdb on the multiplex PCR reads, gives a single entry per CDR3 protein. Here the sample spans over 70,000 distinct CDR3 sequences, about 25% being singletons. The sequenced material came from glioma tissue, nonneoplastic brain tissue, or PBMCs (not recorded which). Receptors originate from a human donor with low-grade glioma or glioblastoma, undergoing nonglioma brain surgery, or in good health (not recorded which). Each CDR3 is given with its conserved first and last residue. The D gene is left open where the match is weak. Some rows have no size entry. The others give once, few or many, or a class for an expanded clone.

clone size: many; J gene: TRBJ2-5; V gene: TRBV7-2; D gene: NA; CDR3 DNA: TGTGCCAGCAGCCTGCGCCGGGCCTTCCAAGAGACCCAGTACTTC; CDR3 protein: CASSLRRAFQETQYF
clone size: many; J gene: TRBJ1-2; V gene: TRBV2; D gene: NA; CDR3 DNA: TGTGCCAGCAGTGGATCTACGCGGGTACCCAGCGGCTACACCTTC; CDR3 protein: CASSGSTRVPSGYTF
clone size: many; J gene: TRBJ1-3; V gene: TRBV7-8; D gene: TRBD1; CDR3 DNA: TGTGCCAGCAGCTTAGCAGGGGGCCGAAACACCATATATTTT; CDR3 protein: CASSLAGGRNTIYF
clone size: NA; J gene: TRBJ1-2; V gene: TRBV2; D gene: NA; CDR3 DNA: TGTGCCAGCAGTGAAGCAGGGGCTTATGGCTACACCTTC; CDR3 protein: CASSEAGAYGYTF
clone size: many; J gene: TRBJ1-5; V gene: TRBV4-1; D gene: NA; CDR3 DNA: TGCGCCAGCAGCTGGACAATTAATAGCAATCAGCCCCAGCATTTT; CDR3 protein: CASSWTINSNQPQHF
clone size: few; J gene: TRBJ2-3; V gene: TRBV12-3/TRBV12-4; D gene: TRBD2; CDR3 DNA: TGTGCCAGCAGTTTAGCCCCCGGGGGGGGGAATACGCAGTATTTT; CDR3 protein: CASSLAPGGGNTQYF
clone size: many; J gene: TRBJ1-5; V gene: TRBV2; D gene: NA; CDR3 DNA: TGTGCCAGCAGGACGGGAGGGTCTAGCGGCAATCAGCCCCAGCATTTT; CDR3 protein: CASRTGGSSGNQPQHF
clone size: many; J gene: TRBJ1-5; V gene: TRBV20-1; D gene: NA; CDR3 DNA: TGCAGTGCTAGGACAGTTTCTGGCAATAATCAGCCCCAGCATTTT; CDR3 protein: CSARTVSGNNQPQHF
clone size: NA; J gene: TRBJ2-2; V gene: TRBV5-5; D gene: NA; CDR3 DNA: TGTGCCAGCAGGAAGACAGTGAACACCGGGGAGCTGTTTTTT; CDR3 protein: CASRKTVNTGELFF
clone size: many; J gene: TRBJ1-2; V gene: TRBV6-2/TRBV6-3; D gene: NA; CDR3 DNA: TGTGCCAGCAGAAGGACAGATCACGGCTACACCTTC; CDR3 protein: CASRRTDHGYTF
clone size: many; J gene: TRBJ1-5; V gene: TRBV3-1; D gene: NA; CDR3 DNA: TGTGCCAGCAGCCAACAGGGGTTTCAGCCCCAGCATTTT; CDR3 protein: CASSQQGFQPQHF
clone size: few; J gene: TRBJ2-1; V gene: TRBV3-1; D gene: NA; CDR3 DNA: TGTGCCAGCAGTTTCGCGCTGGGTAGGGTCAATGAGCAGTTCTTC; CDR3 protein: CASSFALGRVNEQFF
clone size: many; J gene: TRBJ2-2; V gene: TRBV28; D gene: NA; CDR3 DNA: TGTGCCAGCAATGTAGACACCGGGGAGCTGTTTTTT; CDR3 protein: CASNVDTGELFF
clone size: many; J gene: TRBJ2-7; V gene: TRBV7-2; D gene: NA; CDR3 DNA: TGTGCCAGCAGCTTAGCGCGGGGATGGGAGCAGTACTTC; CDR3 protein: CASSLARGWEQYF
clone size: many; J gene: TRBJ2-5; V gene: TRBV3-1; D gene: NA; CDR3 DNA: TGTGCCAGCAGCCAATTGAGAGCTAGCAAAGAGACCCAGTACTTC; CDR3 protein: CASSQLRASKETQYF
clone size: few; J gene: TRBJ2-1; V gene: TRBV7-2; D gene: NA; CDR3 DNA: TGTGCCAGCAGCTTAGTCCCAGGGCTAAGCTCCTACAATGAGCAGTTCTTC; CDR3 protein: CASSLVPGLSSYNEQFF
clone size: many; J gene: TRBJ1-1; V gene: TRBV10-3; D gene: NA; CDR3 DNA: TGTGCCATCAAGGTAGAGGGAATCGGGGAGAACACTGAAGCTTTCTTT; CDR3 protein: CAIKVEGIGENTEAFF
clone size: many; J gene: TRBJ2-3; V gene: TRBV7-2; D gene: TRBD1; CDR3 DNA: TGTGCCAGCAGCCGGGACAGGCGCTCCACAGATACGCAGTATTTT; CDR3 protein: CASSRDRRSTDTQYF
clone size: once; J gene: TRBJ2-5; V gene: TRBV5-1; D gene: NA; CDR3 DNA: TGCGCCAGCAGCTTGGGACTCAAAGAGACCCAGTACTTC; CDR3 protein: CASSLGLKETQYF
clone size: NA; J gene: TRBJ2-7; V gene: TRBV18; D gene: NA; CDR3 DNA: TGTGCCAGCTCACCACCGTGGGGCGGCTCTGGGGCCAACGAGCAGTACTTC; CDR3 protein: CASSPPWGGSGANEQYF
clone size: NA; J gene: TRBJ2-7; V gene: TRBV7-8; D gene: TRBD2; CDR3 DNA: TGTGCCAGCAGCCTCGGGACTAGCGGCCGGAGGGAGCGGTACTTC; CDR3 protein: CASSLGTSGRRERYF
clone size: few; J gene: TRBJ2-1; V gene: TRBV12-3/TRBV12-4; D gene: TRBD2; CDR3 DNA: TGTGCCAGCAGTCCTCCCGGGACTAGCGGGAGGGGTGAGCAGTTCTTC; CDR3 protein: CASSPPGTSGRGEQFF
clone size: many; J gene: TRBJ1-1; V gene: TRBV2; D gene: TRBD1; CDR3 DNA: TGTGCCAGCTCCGCTTTGGGACAGTCGAACATGAACACTGAAGCTTTCTTT; CDR3 protein: CASSALGQSNMNTEAFF
clone size: few; J gene: TRBJ1-4; V gene: TRBV5-1; D gene: NA; CDR3 DNA: TGCGCCAGCAGCTTGGCCTTTAGGCGTAATGAAAAACTGTTTTTT; CDR3 protein: CASSLAFRRNEKLFF
clone size: many; J gene: TRBJ1-1; V gene: TRBV15; D gene: NA; CDR3 DNA: TGTGCCACCAGCAGAGTTACCATGAACACTGAAGCTTTCTTT; CDR3 protein: CATSRVTMNTEAFF
clone size: NA; J gene: TRBJ2-3; V gene: TRBV10-1; D gene: TRBD2; CDR3 DNA: TGCGCCAGCAGTGTTAAAATAGCGGGGGGAGGCCCAGATACGCAGTATTTT; CDR3 protein: CASSVKIAGGGPDTQYF
clone size: few; J gene: TRBJ2-7; V gene: TRBV5-1; D gene: TRBD2; CDR3 DNA: TGCGCCAGCAGCTCGACTAGCGGGACATTCTACGAGCAGTACTTC; CDR3 protein: CASSSTSGTFYEQYF
clone size: NA; J gene: TRBJ2-7; V gene: TRBV10-1; D gene: NA; CDR3 DNA: TGCGCCAGCCCCCAGGGGGGCTCCTACGAGCAGTACTTC; CDR3 protein: CASPQGGSYEQYF
clone size: NA; J gene: TRBJ2-1; V gene: TRBV7-2; D gene: NA; CDR3 DNA: TGTGCCAGCAGCTCCGGACAGATCTACAATGAGCAGTTCTTC; CDR3 protein: CASSSGQIYNEQFF
clone size: few; J gene: TRBJ2-7; V gene: TRBV5-4; D gene: TRBD2; CDR3 DNA: TGTGCCAGCAGCCCGGGACTAGCGGGAGTTAAAGGTCCCTACGAGCAGTACTTC; CDR3 protein: CASSPGLAGVKGPYEQYF
clone size: once; J gene: TRBJ1-1; V gene: TRBV20-1; D gene: NA; CDR3 DNA: TGCAGTGCTGCGAATCAGGGTGGGAGGAACACTGAAGCTTTCTTT; CDR3 protein: CSAANQGGRNTEAFF
clone size: many; J gene: TRBJ1-1; V gene: TRBV2; D gene: NA; CDR3 DNA: TGTGCCAGCAGCGGGCCAGGGCGCGGCACTGAAGCTTTCTTT; CDR3 protein: CASSGPGRGTEAFF
clone size: many; J gene: TRBJ2-7; V gene: TRBV20-1; D gene: TRBD2; CDR3 DNA: TGCAGTGCTAGAGGCAAACCGGGACTAGCGGGGGCCTACGAGCAGTACTTC; CDR3 protein: CSARGKPGLAGAYEQYF
clone size: NA; J gene: TRBJ1-1; V gene: TRBV5-1; D gene: NA; CDR3 DNA: TGCGCCAGCAGCTTACACGGGGCTGAAGCTTTCTTT; CDR3 protein: CASSLHGAEAFF
clone size: many; J gene: TRBJ1-2; V gene: TRBV19; D gene: NA; CDR3 DNA: TGTGCCAGTAGTACCCTCACTGACGGGAATGGCTACACCTTC; CDR3 protein: CASSTLTDGNGYTF
clone size: NA; J gene: TRBJ2-6; V gene: TRBV5-4; D gene: NA; CDR3 DNA: TGTGCCAGCAGCTCCCCTGGTGGGGCCAACGTCCTGACTTTC; CDR3 protein: CASSSPGGANVLTF
clone size: NA; J gene: TRBJ2-3; V gene: TRBV29-1; D gene: NA; CDR3 DNA: TGCAGCGGGGGGACTACAGATACGCAGTATTTT; CDR3 protein: CSGGTTDTQYF
clone size: NA; J gene: TRBJ2-7; V gene: TRBV7-9; D gene: TRBD2; CDR3 DNA: TGTGCCAGCAGCCGGGGACTAGCGGGAGGGGACGAGCAGTACTTC; CDR3 protein: CASSRGLAGGDEQYF
clone size: many; J gene: TRBJ1-1; V gene: TRBV20-1; D gene: NA; CDR3 DNA: TGCAGTGCTAGAGACCCCGCAGGGAGGAACACTGAAGCTTTCTTT; CDR3 protein: CSARDPAGRNTEAFF
clone size: NA; J gene: TRBJ1-3; V gene: TRBV19; D gene: NA; CDR3 DNA: TGTGCCAGTAGTATCGACAGCTCTGGAAACACCATATATTTT; CDR3 protein: CASSIDSSGNTIYF
clone size: many; J gene: TRBJ2-3; V gene: TRBV28; D gene: TRBD1; CDR3 DNA: TGTGCCAGCAGTCCCAGTCCCGGGACAGGGTTTCCAGATACGCAGTATTTT; CDR3 protein: CASSPSPGTGFPDTQYF
clone size: few; J gene: TRBJ2-5; V gene: TRBV7-7; D gene: TRBD1; CDR3 DNA: TGTGCCAGCAGCTTGACAGGGGTTGAGACCCAGTACTTC; CDR3 protein: CASSLTGVETQYF
clone size: few; J gene: TRBJ1-6; V gene: TRBV7-9; D gene: TRBD1; CDR3 DNA: TGTGCCAGCAGCTTACCAGGGACAGGGAATTCACCCCTCCACTTT; CDR3 protein: CASSLPGTGNSPLHF
clone size: NA; J gene: TRBJ2-2; V gene: TRBV6-6; D gene: TRBD1; CDR3 DNA: TGTGCCACCATAGGACAGGCCATATCTTCCTGGGAGCTGTTTTTT; CDR3 protein: CATIGQAISSWELFF
clone size: NA; J gene: TRBJ1-6; V gene: TRBV11-2; D gene: NA; CDR3 DNA: TGTGCCAGCAGCCCCGGGTGGGGAAGGGCCTATAATTCACCCCTCCACTTT; CDR3 protein: CASSPGWGRAYNSPLHF
clone size: many; J gene: TRBJ2-7; V gene: TRBV10-3; D gene: TRBD2; CDR3 DNA: TGTGCCATCAGTTCTACCGGGACTAGCTCCTACGAGCAGTACTTC; CDR3 protein: CAISSTGTSSYEQYF
clone size: many; J gene: TRBJ1-6; V gene: TRBV20-1; D gene: TRBD1; CDR3 DNA: TGCAGTGCTTCCGGGACAGGGATCAGTAGTTCACCCCTCCACTTT; CDR3 protein: CSASGTGISSSPLHF
clone size: many; J gene: TRBJ2-6; V gene: TRBV6-1; D gene: NA; CDR3 DNA: TGTGCCAGCAGGAAAATAGGTGACTCTGGGGCCAACGTCCTGACTTTC; CDR3 protein: CASRKIGDSGANVLTF
clone size: NA; J gene: TRBJ2-5; V gene: TRBV19; D gene: TRBD1; CDR3 DNA: TGTGCCAGTAGTATCCTTGGGACAGGGACCAAAGAGACCCAGTACTTC; CDR3 protein: CASSILGTGTKETQYF
clone size: NA; J gene: TRBJ2-3; V gene: TRBV20-1; D gene: NA; CDR3 DNA: TGCAGTGCCCCGGCGGCCGGGAGAGGGACAGATACGCAGTATTTT; CDR3 protein: CSAPAAGRGTDTQYF
clone size: NA; J gene: TRBJ2-3; V gene: TRBV12-3/TRBV12-4; D gene: TRBD2; CDR3 DNA: TGTGCCAGCAGTTTAACTAGCGGGGGAGGAAATACGCAGTATTTT; CDR3 protein: CASSLTSGGGNTQYF
clone size: many; J gene: TRBJ2-3; V gene: TRBV11-3; D gene: NA; CDR3 DNA: TGTGCCAGCAGCTTAGATAGGGTAGATACGCAGTATTTT; CDR3 protein: CASSLDRVDTQYF
clone size: NA; J gene: TRBJ2-1; V gene: TRBV6-1; D gene: NA; CDR3 DNA: TGTCCCAGCAGTCCGATCGTGGGAAGGTACAATGAGCAGTTCTTC; CDR3 protein: CPSSPIVGRYNEQFF
clone size: many; J gene: TRBJ1-5; V gene: TRBV4-1; D gene: NA; CDR3 DNA: TGCGCCAGCAGACCACAGGGTCCCAATCAGCCCCAGCATTTT; CDR3 protein: CASRPQGPNQPQHF
clone size: few; J gene: TRBJ2-3; V gene: TRBV5-6; D gene: TRBD2; CDR3 DNA: TGTGCCAGCAGCTTGGCGGGACTAGAAACAGATACGCAGTATTTT; CDR3 protein: CASSLAGLETDTQYF
clone size: many; J gene: TRBJ1-6; V gene: TRBV20-1; D gene: NA; CDR3 DNA: TGCAGTGCAACAGCCGCGAAGGGTTCACCCCTCCACTTT; CDR3 protein: CSATAAKGSPLHF
clone size: many; J gene: TRBJ2-3; V gene: TRBV7-2; D gene: TRBD1; CDR3 DNA: TGTGCCAGCAGCATACAGGGGGCAAGTACAGATACGCAGTATTTT; CDR3 protein: CASSIQGASTDTQYF
clone size: many; J gene: TRBJ1-6; V gene: TRBV6-1; D gene: TRBD1; CDR3 DNA: TGTGCCAGCAGTCTCGGACAGGGGAATAATTCACCCCTCCACTTT; CDR3 protein: CASSLGQGNNSPLHF